The 25 T cell receptor beta chains given below trace back to one sample, sequenced in a study of Ad26.COV2.S vaccination and SARS-CoV-2 variants (dated by TCRdb to about 2021). Libraries came from the immunoSEQ multiplex PCR assay. Sourced from immuneACCESS, this table was stored by TCRdb with only in-frame sequences that have V and J called. A share of the clones is absent; for the studies checked, an unresolved V gene accounts for under half, and the remainder has no known explanation. Across this sample there are about 420,000 clones, with approximately 90% seen only once. Of the sample, less than 4.5% is held by the ten largest clones. The treatment or condition label, read with the paper, signifies: 19 received Ad26.COV2.S at low or high dose, single or two shots; 5 received placebo; per-sample allocation not given. Repertoires of vaccine and placebo recipients were sequenced from samples collected on day 63 after the first injection.

The sample was peripheral blood, taken in a trial of Ad26.COV2.S vaccine versus placebo. These receptors were obtained from a person between 18 and 60 years old who received the Ad26.COV2.S COVID-19 vaccine or a placebo.

This clone was detected once. The chain links TRBV7-2 to TRBJ2-3; no firm D call. Germline CDR1 SGHTA, CDR2 FQGNSA. Trimming stripped 5 bases from V and 4 bases from J, with 7 bases between. The CDR3 consists of 12 residues. For the CDR3, the DNA is TGTGCCAGCAGCCGATACGCAGATACGCAGTATTTT. It encodes CASSRYADTQYF.

The chain has TRBV18 and TRBJ2-3, with 8 bases fitting TRBD1. V shed 2 bases and J 2 bases; nucleotides not matched to a gene: 9. The CDR3 extends over 17 amino acids. Germline lookup yields CDR1 KGHSH and CDR2 LQKENI. The CDR3 is CASSPLQGAPDTDTQYF. The CDR3 bases are TGTGCCAGCTCACCATTGCAGGGGGCCCCCGACACAGATACGCAGTATTTT.

V usage is TRBV28 and J usage is TRBJ2-1; the D is unclear. Trimming shortened V by 7 bases and J by 1 base, and 11 bases separated the two germline ends. The germline V gene encodes CDR1 MDHEN and CDR2 SYDVKM. The CDR3 length is 14 residues. CDR3 residues: CASTKDLSYNEQFF. The DNA of the CDR3 is TGTGCCAGCACCAAGGATTTGTCCTACAATGAGCAGTTCTTC.

The chain links TRBV24-1 to TRBJ1-5, with no clear D. CDR1 and CDR2 from the germline V gene are KGHDR and SFDVKD. This CDR3 has 14 residues. The V end was cut by 4 bases, the J end by 5 bases, with 11 bases between. The DNA for the CDR3 is TGTGCCACCAGTGAACTAGGACCGGATCAGCCCCAGCATTTT. As protein: CATSELGPDQPQHF.

V gene TRBV7-2 combines with J gene TRBJ1-1; TRBD1 might be the D (6 bases). V was clipped by 5 bases and J by 6 bases, with 13 bases between them. Germline V gene sequence: CDR1 SGHTA, CDR2 FQGNSA. The CDR3 runs to 13 residues. As DNA, the CDR3 is TGTGCCAGCAGCCCCGACAGGATGGCTGAAGCTTTCTTT. Protein product: CASSPDRMAEAFF.

This chain joins TRBV5-1 and TRBJ2-6; 8 bases fit TRBD1. CDR1 is SGHRS, CDR2 YFSETQ, per germline. The J segment lost 0 bases and the V segment lost 4 bases, leaving 6 bases of the junction unmatched. The CDR3 totals 17 residues. The CDR3 is CASSLRTGNSGANVLTF. CDR3 DNA sequence: TGCGCCAGCAGCCTACGGACAGGGAACTCTGGGGCCAACGTCCTGACTTTC.

Comment on this clone: Additional DNA sequences in this sample encode the identical CDR3. The V call is TRBV6-2 or TRBV6-3, the J call TRBJ2-7; no clear D gene. CDR3 length: 11 amino acids. V gave up 2 bases and J gave up 3 bases, with 2 bases separating them. Germline-derived CDR1 and CDR2 are MNHEY and SVGEGT. CDR3 sequence reads: CASSYLYEQYF. CDR3 nucleotide sequence: TGTGCCAGCAGTTACCTCTACGAGCAGTACTTC.

V gene TRBV5-4 combines with J gene TRBJ1-3, with D hard to call. V gave up 4 bases and J gave up 4 bases, with 6 bases separating them. The CDR3 is 12 residues long. From germline, CDR1 is SGHNT and CDR2 YYREEE (reference sequence). The CDR3 loop reads CASSRGGNTIYF. CDR3 nucleotides: TGTGCCAGCAGCCGTGGGGGAAACACCATATATTTT.

This rearrangement joins TRBV14 to TRBJ1-2, with TRBD1 matching over 9 bases. Germline CDR1 is SGHDN and CDR2 is FVKESK. The CDR3 is 14 residues long. With V trimmed by 4 bases and J by 6 bases, 6 bases remained unmatched. DNA for the CDR3: TGTGCCAGCAGCCCGGGACAGGGTAAGAATGGCTACACCTTC. Translating it yields CASSPGQGKNGYTF. The full variable domain, rest sourced from reference TRBV14 and TRBJ1-2, is EAGVTQFPSHSVIEKGQTVTLRCDPISGHDNLYWYRRVMGKEIKFLLHFVKESKQDESGMPNNRFLAERTGGTYSTLKVQPAELEDSGVYFCASSPGQGKNGYTFGSGTRLTVV.

The chain recombines TRBV27 with TRBJ2-7; 10 bases agree with TRBD1. Germline trimming cut 6 bases from V and 6 bases from J; bases unmatched to any gene: 11. CDR3 length equals 15 residues. The germline V gene has CDR1 MNHEY and CDR2 SMNVEV (reference sequence). In nucleotides, the CDR3 is TGTGCCAGCAGCTACGCGGGGACAGGGGATGCCGAGCAGTACTTC. It codes for CASSYAGTGDAEQYF.

There are a few counts of this clone. Sequence at one end of the junction differs from germline and may be a read error. The V call is TRBV7-9, the J call TRBJ2-7, with D hard to call. Per the germline V gene, CDR1 is SEHNR and CDR2 is FQNEAQ (reference sequence). The CDR3 sequence is 15 residues long. DNA for the CDR3: TGTGCCAGCACCTTACCAGGACGTATCTCCTACGAGCAGTACTTC. It codes for CASTLPGRISYEQYF. Full variable domain (missing parts from reference TRBV7-9 and TRBJ2-7): DTGVSQNPRHKITKRGQNVTFRCDPISEHNRLYWYRQTLGQGPEFLTYFQNEAQLEKSRLLSDRFSAERPKGSFSTLEIQRTEQGDSAMYLCASTLPGRISYEQYFGPGTRLTVT.

The genes are TRBV12-3 or TRBV12-4 and TRBJ2-1, with D hard to call. The CDR3 is made up of 13 amino acids. V lost 8 bases to trimming and J lost 3 bases, with 11 bases between them. The CDR3 DNA reads as TGTGCCAGCTTGGATTTGCTCTACAATGAGCAGTTCTTC. Translated, it gives CASLDLLYNEQFF.

The gene calls are TRBV6-5 and TRBJ1-2, with 8 bases lining up with TRBD1. CDR1 and CDR2 (germline): MNHEY, SVGAGI. This CDR3 comprises 12 residues. J lost 6 bases, V lost 8 bases, and 5 bases had no gene match. The CDR3 DNA is TGTGCCAGCGGACAGGGTTGGGATGGCTACACCTTC. Translation gives CASGQGWDGYTF.

This rearrangement joins TRBV5-6 to TRBJ2-5; D possibly corresponds to TRBD2 (6 bases). Germline V gene lookup returns CDR1 SGHDT and CDR2 YYEEEE. The V gene lost 4 bases and the J gene lost 0 bases, with 22 bases spanning the gap. CDR3 length: 18 amino acids. The CDR3 DNA reads TGTGCCAGCAGCGGGGGACTTCTAACTAACGGGCACCAAGAGACCCAGTACTTC. This encodes CASSGGLLTNGHQETQYF.

The chain joins TRBV19 to TRBJ2-6; D call uncertain. The CDR3 consists of 14 residues. Trimming removed 4 bases at V and 0 bases at J, with 4 bases between. Germline V gene sequence: CDR1 LNHDA, CDR2 SQIVND (reference sequence). This CDR3 reads CASSSVSGANVLTF. In DNA form, the CDR3 reads TGTGCCAGTAGTAGCGTCTCTGGGGCCAACGTCCTGACTTTC.

The chain has TRBV5-1 and TRBJ2-3; TRBD1 might be the D (5 bases). The germline V and J ends were trimmed by 2 bases and 6 bases, with 10 bases remaining between them. This CDR3 region has 13 residues. CDR1 SGHRS and CDR2 YFSETQ come from the germline V gene. In DNA, the CDR3 is TGCGCCAGCAGCTTATCAGGGTTGGATACGCAGTATTTT. This translates into CASSLSGLDTQYF.

The chain combines TRBV7-6 with TRBJ2-7; 12 bases align to TRBD2. The junction had 15 bases not matched to a gene; V was cut back by 0 bases and J by 3 bases. CDR3 length: 20 residues. Germline assignment: CDR1 SGHVS and CDR2 FNYEAQ. CDR3 nucleotides: TGTGCCAGCAGCTTAGCGCCCTTACTAGCGGGGGGCCCCGAAGGCTACGAGCAGTACTTC. The encoded protein is CASSLAPLLAGGPEGYEQYF.

V gene TRBV5-3 combines with J gene TRBJ2-7, with no clear D. TRBV5-3 is marked as an open reading frame, function uncertain. Trimming shortened V by 4 bases and J by 3 bases, and 11 bases separated the two germline ends. This CDR3 spans 13 amino acids. The CDR3: CARSLECSYEQYF. CDR3 in DNA: TGTGCCAGAAGCCTGGAATGCAGCTACGAGCAGTACTTC.

The chain carries TRBV7-2 and TRBJ2-1; 11 bases match TRBD1. The CDR3 totals 16 residues. Losses at the gene ends were 4 bases for V and 3 bases for J; bases not matched to a gene: 5. Looked up from germline, CDR1 is SGHTA and CDR2 is FQGNSA. As DNA, the CDR3 is TGTGCCAGCAGCTCTTGGGGACAGGGGGACTACAATGAGCAGTTCTTC. Its protein is CASSSWGQGDYNEQFF.

This chain uses TRBV2 with TRBJ1-3; 9 positions match TRBD1. V gave up 6 bases and J gave up 0 bases; unmatched junction bases: 6. CDR1 SNHLY and CDR2 FYNNEI come from the germline V gene. This CDR3 region has 16 residues. The CDR3 coding sequence is TGTGCCAGCAGAGCTGGGACAGGGATCTCTGGAAACACCATATATTTT. Protein: CASRAGTGISGNTIYF.

This clone has only one observation. The chain couples TRBV27 to TRBJ2-2; 10 bases are a match to TRBD1. V shed 5 bases, J shed 6 bases, and the junction held 9 bases outside the gene matches. The germline V gene encodes CDR1 MNHEY and CDR2 SMNVEV (reference sequence). This CDR3 is 16 amino acids long. The CDR3 region is CASSNRDRGWAGELFF. The CDR3 DNA follows: TGTGCCAGCAGTAACCGGGACAGGGGCTGGGCCGGGGAGCTGTTTTTT.

The V and J genes are TRBV4-3 and TRBJ2-7, with a weak D call TRBD1 (5 bases). Germline V CDR1 and CDR2: LGHNA, YSLEER. V dropped 4 bases and J dropped 4 bases, with 17 bases sitting between them. The CDR3 is made up of 15 amino acids. The CDR3 nucleotides read TGCGCCAGCAGCCCCAGCTGGGGCACCGAGTACGAGCAGTACTTC. Translating it yields CASSPSWGTEYEQYF.

The CDR3, as DNA: TGTGCCAGCAGTTACTCGGTTAACGCAGGCACAGATACGCAGTATTTT. Protein product: CASSYSVNAGTDTQYF. The chain carries TRBV6-5 and TRBJ2-3; D is uncertain. CDR3 length: 16 amino acids. The germline V gene encodes CDR1 MNHEY and CDR2 SVGAGI. Trimming stripped 0 bases from V and 1 base from J, with 11 bases between.

The V and J genes are TRBV19 and TRBJ2-1; 7 bases line up with TRBD1. The CDR3 covers 16 residues. Germline assignment: CDR1 LNHDA and CDR2 SQIVND (reference sequence). V lost 4 bases and J lost 1; bases outside the gene matches: 7. CDR3 residues: CASSTTHRGSYNEQFF. CDR3 sequence (DNA): TGTGCCAGTAGTACCACACACAGGGGTTCCTACAATGAGCAGTTCTTC. Full variable domain (missing parts from reference TRBV19 and TRBJ2-1): DGGITQSPKYLFRKEGQNVTLSCEQNLNHDAMYWYRQDPGQGLRLIYYSQIVNDFQKGDIAEGYSVSREKKESFPLTVTSAQKNPTAFYLCASSTTHRGSYNEQFFGPGTRLTVL.

The rearrangement links TRBV10-3 to TRBJ2-3; the D gene is possibly TRBD1 (6 bases). Trimming stripped 7 bases from V and 2 bases from J, with 10 bases between. CDR3 length: 13 residues. Per germline, CDR1 ENHRY and CDR2 SYGVKD. The CDR3 loop is CAIKAGVTDTQYF. The CDR3 DNA reads TGTGCCATCAAGGCAGGGGTCACAGATACGCAGTATTTT.